This T cell receptor (beta chain) was recorded in a study of cytomegalovirus exposure and HLA in healthy donors. PCR used 60 Vbeta primers and 13 Jbeta primers. Profiled with immunoSEQ multiplex PCR; TCRdb holds only in-frame clones, not every one. This sample has 100,000 or so clones, with 73% found just once. The CDR3 length is 14 residues. V lost 5 bases to trimming and J lost 1 base, with 11 bases between them. Germline CDR1 reads MNHEY; CDR2 reads SVGAGI. This sequence joins TRBV6-5 and TRBJ1-1; D uncertain. The origin of this receptor is a man between 35 and 55 years old in good health and CMV-seronegative. The material sequenced was PBMCs. The CDR3 DNA follows: TGTGCCAGCAGTACAGACCTATGGAACACTGAAGCTTTCTTT. Protein product: CASSTDLWNTEAFF.